This T cell receptor (beta chain) was observed in a study of blood T cell repertoires in COVID-19. Profiled with immunoSEQ multiplex PCR; TCRdb holds only in-frame clones, not every one. Of approximately 94,000 clones in the sample, approximately 86% were seen once. The specimen sequenced was peripheral blood. The clonotype originates from a human donor in a cohort sampled during active COVID-19.

The CDR3 loop reads CASKGTGPYEQYF. The DNA for the CDR3 is TGTGCCTCCAAAGGGACAGGGCCCTACGAGCAGTACTTC. The J gene is TRBJ2-7, the V gene TRBV19; 9 nucleotides line up with TRBD1. V was pared by 11 bases and J by 2 bases, with 7 bases of the junction left unmatched. CDR3 size: 13 residues. Germline V gene lookup returns CDR1 LNHDA and CDR2 SQIVND (reference sequence).